These 9 T cell receptor beta chains came from one sample sequenced in a study of cytomegalovirus exposure and HLA in healthy donors. Vbeta (60) and Jbeta (13) primers were used in the PCR. The table came from immunoSEQ multiplex PCR; TCRdb's copy has only in-frame clones and leaves some out. The profile shows 130,000 or so clones, roughly four fifths of them singletons. Sequencing input: PBMCs. The receptors shown here come from a man between 18 and 35 years old in good health and CMV-seropositive.

The chain carries TRBV19 and TRBJ2-7, with no clear D. V lost 5 bases and J 3 bases, leaving 14 bases between the germline ends. The germline V gene has CDR1 LNHDA and CDR2 SQIVND (reference sequence). The CDR3 spans 14 residues. CDR3 DNA: TGTGCCAGTAGTCAAAAGCCCGGTTTCTACGAGCAGTACTTC. Its protein is CASSQKPGFYEQYF. The full variable domain, its missing parts supplied by reference TRBV19 and TRBJ2-7, is DGGITQSPKYLFRKEGQNVTLSCEQNLNHDAMYWYRQDPGQGLRLIYYSQIVNDFQKGDIAEGYSVSREKKESFPLTVTSAQKNPTAFYLCASSQKPGFYEQYFGPGTRLTVT.

This clone was observed once. CDR3 DNA sequence: TGTGCCAGCACCGGGGGGCAGGGGGCCCGCGAGCAGTACTTC. This translates into CASTGGQGAREQYF. This chain links TRBV6-1 with TRBJ2-7; D perhaps matches TRBD1 (8 bases). From germline, CDR1 is MNHNS and CDR2 SASEGT. With 7 bases removed from V and 6 bases from J, the gap between germline ends came to 19 bases. The CDR3 sequence is 14 residues long.

The rearrangement uses TRBV7-8 and TRBJ1-2; weak D call: TRBD1 (5 bases). Trimming stripped 0 bases from V and 0 bases from J, with 8 bases between. The CDR3 has 15 residues. From germline, CDR1 is SGHVS and CDR2 FQNEAQ. CDR3 region: CASSLATAANYGYTF. DNA of the CDR3: TGTGCCAGCAGCTTAGCGACAGCAGCTAACTATGGCTACACCTTC.

The chain couples TRBV5-1 to TRBJ2-7; 10 bases map to TRBD1. Unmatched junction bases numbered 6, after V lost 4 bases and J lost 5 bases. The CDR3 extends over 14 amino acids. CDR1 is SGHRS and CDR2 is YFSETQ in the germline V gene. For the CDR3, the DNA is TGCGCCAGCAGCGGGGACAGGGGCAACCACGAGCAGTACTTC. Translated, it gives CASSGDRGNHEQYF.

The chain joins TRBV5-1 to TRBJ2-1, with 10 bases fitting TRBD1. V dropped 2 bases and J dropped 6; count of bases not matched to a gene: 5. CDR1 and CDR2 (germline): SGHRS, YFSETQ. The CDR3 loop spans 15 amino acids. DNA for the CDR3: TGCGCCAGCAGCTTTTCGGGGACAGGGGTCAATGAGCAGTTCTTC. The encoded protein is CASSFSGTGVNEQFF.

The chain has TRBV6-5 and TRBJ1-3; TRBD1 aligns across 7 bases. The CDR3 is 15 residues long. V shed 6 bases, J shed 0 bases, and the junction held 5 bases outside the gene matches. Germline V lookup: CDR1 MNHEY, CDR2 SVGAGI. DNA of the CDR3: TGTGCCAGCAGCATCGGGACAGCCTCTGGAAACACCATATATTTT. Translated: CASSIGTASGNTIYF.

This chain joins TRBV6-1 and TRBJ1-2; 10 bases are shared with TRBD1. Germline CDR1 and CDR2: MNHNS and SASEGT. The CDR3 has 14 amino acids. Germline trimming cut 10 bases from V and 1 base from J; bases unmatched to any gene: 6. The CDR3 DNA follows: TGTGCCACAATCCGGGACAGGGGTAACTATGGCTACACCTTC. This sequence encodes CATIRDRGNYGYTF.

The chain recombines TRBV4-1 with TRBJ2-4; D gene uncertain. This CDR3 contains 13 residues. V was cut by 8 bases and J by 1 base, with 9 bases left in between. The V gene's germline CDR1 is MGHRA and CDR2 YSYEKL. The chain's CDR3 is CASGDTAKNIQYF. The CDR3 DNA reads TGCGCCAGCGGCGACACCGCCAAAAACATTCAGTACTTC.

This chain joins TRBV13 and TRBJ2-7; the match to TRBD2 covers 8 bases. The germline gives CDR1 PRHDT, CDR2 FYEKMQ (reference sequence). The CDR3 sequence is 15 residues long. Trimming at V came to 0 bases and at J to 3 bases, leaving 4 bases not matched to a gene. CDR3: CASSLGLAEIYEQYF. CDR3 nucleotide sequence: TGTGCCAGCAGCTTAGGACTAGCGGAGATCTACGAGCAGTACTTC.